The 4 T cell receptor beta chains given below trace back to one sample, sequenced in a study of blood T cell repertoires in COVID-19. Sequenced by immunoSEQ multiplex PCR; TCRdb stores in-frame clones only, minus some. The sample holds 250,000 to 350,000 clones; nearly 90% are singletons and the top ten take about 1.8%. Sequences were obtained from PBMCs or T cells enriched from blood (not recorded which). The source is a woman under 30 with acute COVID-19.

The chain's CDR3 is CASSFVELGKNIQYF. DNA of the CDR3: TGTGCCAGCAGCTTTGTAGAGCTTGGCAAAAACATTCAGTACTTC. The chain is built from TRBV11-2 and TRBJ2-4; D unresolved. The germline V gene encodes CDR1 SGHAT and CDR2 FQNNGV. V dropped 3 bases and J dropped 3 bases, with 12 bases sitting between them. The CDR3 is made up of 15 amino acids.

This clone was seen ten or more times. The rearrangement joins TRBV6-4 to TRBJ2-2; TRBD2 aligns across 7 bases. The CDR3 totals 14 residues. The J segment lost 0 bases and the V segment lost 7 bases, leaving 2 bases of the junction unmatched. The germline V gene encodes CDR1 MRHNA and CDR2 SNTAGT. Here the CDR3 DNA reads TGTGCCAGCAAGGCGGGGGCGAACACCGGGGAGCTGTTTTTT. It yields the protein CASKAGANTGELFF.

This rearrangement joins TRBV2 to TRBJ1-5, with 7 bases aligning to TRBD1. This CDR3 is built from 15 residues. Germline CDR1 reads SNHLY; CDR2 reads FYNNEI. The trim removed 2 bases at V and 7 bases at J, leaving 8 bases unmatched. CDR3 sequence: CASSELTGARQPQHF. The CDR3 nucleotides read TGTGCCAGCAGTGAACTAACAGGGGCAAGACAGCCCCAGCATTTT. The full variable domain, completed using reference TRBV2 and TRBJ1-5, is EPEVTQTPSHQVTQMGQEVILRCVPISNHLYFYWYRQILGQKVEFLVSFYNNEISEKSEIFDDQFSVERPDGSNFTLKIRSTKLEDSAMYFCASSELTGARQPQHFGDGTRLSIL.

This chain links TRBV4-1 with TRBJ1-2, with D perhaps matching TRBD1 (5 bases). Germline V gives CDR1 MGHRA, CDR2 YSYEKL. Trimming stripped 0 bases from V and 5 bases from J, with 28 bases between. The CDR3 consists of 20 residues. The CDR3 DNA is TGCGCCAGCAGCCAAGAAGGTGACAGCTTATGGTACCGCAGAGCTTATGGCTACACCTTC. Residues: CASSQEGDSLWYRRAYGYTF.